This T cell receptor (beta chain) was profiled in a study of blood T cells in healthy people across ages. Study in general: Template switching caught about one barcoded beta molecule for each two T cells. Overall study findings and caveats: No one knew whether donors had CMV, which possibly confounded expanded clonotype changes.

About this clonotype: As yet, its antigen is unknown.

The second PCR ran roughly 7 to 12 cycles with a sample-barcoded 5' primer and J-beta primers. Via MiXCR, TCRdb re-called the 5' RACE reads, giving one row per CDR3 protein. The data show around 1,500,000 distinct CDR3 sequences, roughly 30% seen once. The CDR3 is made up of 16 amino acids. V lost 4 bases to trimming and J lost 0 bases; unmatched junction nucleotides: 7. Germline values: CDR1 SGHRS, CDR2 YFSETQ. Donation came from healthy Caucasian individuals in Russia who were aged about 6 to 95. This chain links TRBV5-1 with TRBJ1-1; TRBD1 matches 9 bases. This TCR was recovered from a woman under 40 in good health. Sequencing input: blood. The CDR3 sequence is CASSPDRGAVNTEAFF. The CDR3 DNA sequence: TGCGCCAGCAGCCCGGACAGGGGAGCGGTGAACACTGAAGCTTTCTTT. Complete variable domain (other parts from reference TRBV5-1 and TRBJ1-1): KAGVTQTPRYLIKTRGQQVTLSCSPISGHRSVSWYQQTPGQGLQFLFEYFSETQRNKGNFPGRFSGRQFSNSRSEMNVSTLELGDSALYLCASSPDRGAVNTEAFFGQGTRLTVV.